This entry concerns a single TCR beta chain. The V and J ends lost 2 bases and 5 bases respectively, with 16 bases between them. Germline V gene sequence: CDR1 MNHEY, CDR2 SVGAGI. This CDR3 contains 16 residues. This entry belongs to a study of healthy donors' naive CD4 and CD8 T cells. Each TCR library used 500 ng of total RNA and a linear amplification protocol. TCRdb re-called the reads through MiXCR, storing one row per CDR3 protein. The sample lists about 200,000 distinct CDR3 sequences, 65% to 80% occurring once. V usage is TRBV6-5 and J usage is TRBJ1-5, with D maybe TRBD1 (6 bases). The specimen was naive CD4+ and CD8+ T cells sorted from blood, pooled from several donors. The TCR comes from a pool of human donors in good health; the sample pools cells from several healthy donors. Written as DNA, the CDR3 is TGTGCCAGCAGTTACACAGGGACCCGGGGGGATCAGCCCCAGCATTTT. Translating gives CASSYTGTRGDQPQHF.